The 7 T cell receptor beta chains reported below all come from one sample, sequenced in a study of cytomegalovirus exposure and HLA in healthy donors. The PCR had 60 Vbeta and 13 Jbeta primers. The table came from immunoSEQ multiplex PCR; TCRdb's copy has only in-frame clones and leaves some out. The sample carries roughly 73,000 clones, roughly four fifths recorded once. The sample consisted of PBMCs. These receptors were collected from a man between 65 and 85 years old in good health and CMV-seronegative.

This chain uses TRBV11-3 with TRBJ2-2; the D gene is possibly TRBD1 (5 bases). V lost 3 bases to trimming and J lost 3 bases, with 8 bases between them. CDR1 and CDR2 (germline): SGHNT, YENEEA. CDR3 size: 14 residues. CDR3 sequence reads: CASSFRADTGELFF. The CDR3 DNA is TGTGCCAGCAGCTTCAGGGCAGACACCGGGGAGCTGTTTTTT.

The gene calls are TRBV7-2 and TRBJ2-3; 10 bases fit TRBD2. Germline CDR1 reads SGHTA; CDR2 reads FQGNSA. CDR3 length: 16 residues. V shed 7 bases and J 4 bases; nucleotides not matched to a gene: 11. The CDR3 sequence: CASTLLSGGAADTQYF. The CDR3 nucleotides are TGTGCCAGCACCCTTCTAAGCGGGGGGGCGGCAGATACGCAGTATTTT. Full variable domain (outside the CDR3, taken from reference TRBV7-2 and TRBJ2-3): GAGVSQSPSNKVTEKGKDVELRCDPISGHTALYWYRQSLGQGLEFLIYFQGNSAPDKSGLPSDRFSAERTGGSVSTLTIQRTQQEDSAVYLCASTLLSGGAADTQYFGPGTRLTVL.

The genes are TRBV7-9 and TRBJ2-3, with TRBD1 as a possible D gene (6 bases). The CDR3 runs to 16 residues. CDR1 is SEHNR, CDR2 FQNEAQ, per germline (reference sequence). Between the trimmed V and J ends, which lost 5 bases and 3 bases, there was a span of 18 bases. CDR3 loop: CASSLNRASGTDTQYF. CDR3 bases: TGTGCCAGCAGCCTAAACAGGGCGTCCGGGACAGATACGCAGTATTTT. The full variable domain, completed using reference TRBV7-9 and TRBJ2-3, is DTGVSQNPRHKITKRGQNVTFRCDPISEHNRLYWYRQTLGQGPEFLTYFQNEAQLEKSRLLSDRFSAERPKGSFSTLEIQRTEQGDSAMYLCASSLNRASGTDTQYFGPGTRLTVL.

V is TRBV7-2 and J is TRBJ2-1, with 9 bases aligning to TRBD1. The CDR3 loop spans 16 amino acids. With 0 bases clipped from V and 9 bases from J, the junction kept 9 bases outside the gene matches. Germline lookup yields CDR1 SGHTA and CDR2 FQGNSA. CDR3 nucleotides: TGTGCCAGCAGCTTAGCGACAGGGGGAGTGGTCGCTGAGCAGTTCTTC. Its protein product is CASSLATGGVVAEQFF.

V usage is TRBV7-9 and J usage is TRBJ1-4, with 8 bases fitting TRBD1. Trimming removed 5 bases from V and 7 bases from J; junction bases left unmatched: 9. Germline loops: CDR1 SEHNR, CDR2 FQNEAQ (reference sequence). The CDR3 has 15 amino acids. This CDR3 reads CASSPGQGRVEKLFF. The CDR3 region has the DNA TGTGCCAGCAGCCCAGGACAGGGCCGGGTTGAAAAACTGTTTTTT.

This clone was seen more than once but under ten times. This sequence joins TRBV19 and TRBJ2-1; TRBD1 matches 10 bases. This CDR3 spans 18 amino acids. Germline-derived CDR1 and CDR2 are LNHDA and SQIVND (reference sequence). V shed 6 bases and J 1 base; nucleotides not matched to a gene: 12. This chain's CDR3 is CASSSGTGVRSSYNEQFF. DNA of the CDR3: TGTGCCAGTAGCTCCGGGACAGGGGTAAGGAGTTCCTACAATGAGCAGTTCTTC.

The chain joins TRBV7-9 to TRBJ2-2; 7 bases line up with TRBD2. In germline, CDR1 is SEHNR, CDR2 FQNEAQ (reference sequence). Germline trimming cut 7 bases from V and 1 base from J; bases unmatched to any gene: 6. This CDR3 is built from 15 residues. The CDR3 region is CASKSGGWNTGELFF. The CDR3 DNA reads TGTGCCAGCAAGTCGGGGGGTTGGAACACCGGGGAGCTGTTTTTT.